This note documents a single TCR beta chain sequence. Germline CDR1 reads ENHRY; CDR2 reads SYGVKD. The CDR3 totals 13 residues. V was clipped by 6 bases and J by 3 bases; unmatched bases: 3. The data were produced by immunoSEQ multiplex PCR, yet TCRdb's version contains in-frame clones alone and is incomplete. The sample shows 250,000 to 350,000 clones, 87% of them seen only once. This record belongs to a study of blood T cell repertoires in COVID-19. Study in general: COVID-19 samples collected from the United States, Italy and Spain covered acute and convalescent phases.

The chain has TRBV10-3 and TRBJ2-7, with 9 bases that match TRBD1. Sequencing was carried out using peripheral blood. The origin of this receptor is a man between 18 and 29 years old with active or convalescent COVID-19. Here the CDR3 reads CAISRDRDYEQYF. The CDR3 DNA reads as TGTGCCATCAGCCGGGACAGGGACTACGAGCAGTACTTC.